This TCR beta chain originates from a study of blood T cell repertoires in COVID-19. Study information: Acute and convalescent COVID-19 specimens originated in the United States, Italy and Spain. T cells, B-cell-depleted T cells, or PBMCs supplied cDNA or gDNA.

Trimming took 4 bases from V and 7 from J; bases not matched to a gene: 5. The germline V gene has CDR1 SGHVS and CDR2 FQNEAQ. There are 13 residues in the CDR3. Methods used by the authors: From reference gene primer amplification, estimates of nucleated cell counts were derived. The data were produced by immunoSEQ multiplex PCR, yet TCRdb's version contains in-frame clones alone and is incomplete. V and J calls and clone size come straight from that table; D and trimming were deduced from the DNA. Counted here are about 250,000 clones, roughly 90% occurring once; the ten biggest clones make up 0.7% to 0.9%.

The rearrangement uses TRBV7-8 and TRBJ2-7; 9 nucleotides line up with TRBD1. The sample was peripheral blood. The sequence derives from a man between 25 and 39 years old with acute or convalescent COVID-19. CDR3: CASSSDRGVEQYF. CDR3 in DNA: TGTGCCAGCAGCTCGGACAGGGGCGTAGAGCAGTACTTC.